The next 12 T cell receptor beta chains were all read from a single sample in a study of beta chain features in type 1 diabetes. General study results and limits: There was a moderate but significant shortening of TCRB CDR3s in all four CD4+ subsets of Type 1 diabetes patients.

The investigators reverse transcribed all of the isolated RNA, so they sequenced expressed TCRB transcripts. Produced via immunoSEQ multiplex PCR; TCRdb's table is partial and in-frame only. Of a few hundred thousand clones listed, 8% to 10% are singletons. These TCRs' antigens remain unknown. The sequencing input was central memory CD4+ T cells from blood. These receptor sequences come from a man aged 25-40 years with type 1 diabetes.

The rearrangement uses TRBV7-2 and TRBJ2-7, with 8 bases aligning to TRBD1. CDR3 size: 15 residues. Trimming cost V 4 bases and J 4 bases; bases outside gene matches: 9. CDR1 is SGHTA, CDR2 FQGNSA, per germline. CDR3 sequence reads: CASSSTQGAGYEQYF. CDR3 nucleotides: TGTGCCAGCAGCTCAACTCAGGGGGCGGGATACGAGCAGTACTTC.

The chain recombines TRBV2 with TRBJ1-4, with D unresolved. Germline CDR1 is SNHLY and CDR2 is FYNNEI. There are 11 residues in the CDR3. Trimming stripped 5 bases from V and 8 bases from J, with 6 bases between. The CDR3: CASSWQEKLFF. CDR3 DNA: TGTGCCAGCAGTTGGCAGGAAAAACTGTTTTTT.

V is TRBV18 and J is TRBJ2-3; no firm D call. The CDR3 covers 15 residues. Germline lookup yields CDR1 KGHSH and CDR2 LQKENI. Trimming removed 2 bases from V and 1 base from J, with 10 bases in between. The CDR3 here is CASSPRDLGTDTQYF. CDR3 nucleotide sequence: TGTGCCAGCTCACCAAGGGATTTGGGCACAGATACGCAGTATTTT.

The rearrangement uses TRBV7-9 and TRBJ2-2, with 8 bases lining up with TRBD2. The CDR3 extends over 14 amino acids. CDR1 is SEHNR and CDR2 is FQNEAQ in the germline V gene (reference sequence). The ends lost 5 bases at V and 6 bases at J; junction bases unmatched: 5. The CDR3 is CASSVLAGAGELFF. CDR3 DNA sequence: TGTGCCAGCAGCGTCCTAGCGGGCGCCGGGGAGCTGTTTTTT.

The V and J genes are TRBV5-1 and TRBJ2-2, with D perhaps TRBD2 (6 bases). V was trimmed by 3 bases and J by 7 bases, leaving 16 bases between them. The germline V gene encodes CDR1 SGHRS and CDR2 YFSETQ. The length of the CDR3 is 15 residues. The CDR3 nucleotides are TGCGCCAGCAGCTCGTCACTAGCCGGGGGCGGGGAGCTGTTTTTT. It yields the protein CASSSSLAGGGELFF.

This sequence joins TRBV6-6 and TRBJ2-6; D is unclear. Germline V lookup: CDR1 MNHNY, CDR2 SVGAGI (reference sequence). The length of the CDR3 is 15 residues. The V end was cut by 7 bases, the J end by 4 bases, with 14 bases between. The CDR3 nucleotides read TGTGCCAGCACCGTAATCTCAGTCGGGGCCAACGTCCTGACTTTC. Protein sequence: CASTVISVGANVLTF.

The V call is TRBV28, the J call TRBJ2-4; 9 bases map to TRBD1. CDR3 size: 14 residues. CDR1 MDHEN and CDR2 SYDVKM come from the germline V gene. The J segment lost 4 bases and the V segment lost 6 bases, leaving 4 bases of the junction unmatched. The DNA for the CDR3 is TGTGCCAGCAGGCCCGGGACAGGGAAAAACATTCAGTACTTC. It is translated as CASRPGTGKNIQYF.

V and J are TRBV19 and TRBJ2-7; D possibly corresponds to TRBD2 (7 bases). The CDR3 extends over 13 amino acids. Germline CDR1 LNHDA, CDR2 SQIVND (reference sequence). The V gene lost 4 bases and the J gene lost 7 bases, with 14 bases spanning the gap. CDR3 sequence reads: CASSTAGAGEQYF. For the CDR3, the DNA is TGTGCCAGTAGTACGGCGGGGGCCGGAGAGCAGTACTTC. The variable domain in full, completed from reference TRBV19 and TRBJ2-7, reads DGGITQSPKYLFRKEGQNVTLSCEQNLNHDAMYWYRQDPGQGLRLIYYSQIVNDFQKGDIAEGYSVSREKKESFPLTVTSAQKNPTAFYLCASSTAGAGEQYFGPGTRLTVT.

The sample holds a few counts of this clone. The chain combines TRBV19 with TRBJ2-3; TRBD2 aligns across 12 bases. Germline values: CDR1 LNHDA, CDR2 SQIVND (reference sequence). The CDR3 sequence is 17 residues long. The V and J ends lost 3 bases and 6 bases, in that order; junction bases with no gene match: 10. CDR3 nucleotide sequence: TGTGCCAGTAGTATTCGTGGACTAGCGGGATCTCTTGATACGCAGTATTTT. This encodes CASSIRGLAGSLDTQYF.

This clone was counted a few times. The V call is TRBV5-1, the J call TRBJ2-7, with 7 bases identical to TRBD1. Germline V gives CDR1 SGHRS, CDR2 YFSETQ. The CDR3 is made up of 15 amino acids. Trimming removed 1 base from V and 2 bases from J; junction bases left unmatched: 6. The CDR3 sequence is CASSLKGAGPYEQYF. The DNA of the CDR3 is TGCGCCAGCAGCTTGAAGGGGGCGGGCCCCTACGAGCAGTACTTC.

The chain combines TRBV28 with TRBJ2-2, with 9 nucleotides matching TRBD1. This CDR3 is 16 amino acids long. Trimming took 7 bases from V and 1 from J; bases not matched to a gene: 7. Per the germline V gene, CDR1 is MDHEN and CDR2 is SYDVKM. CDR3 residues: CASTDPGQGNTGELFF. CDR3 DNA: TGTGCCAGCACCGATCCGGGACAGGGGAACACCGGGGAGCTGTTTTTT.

The table lists this clone with a few counts. The chain has TRBV6-6 and TRBJ1-5; TRBD1 matches at 10 bases. V lost 10 bases to trimming and J lost 5 bases; unmatched junction nucleotides: 5. Germline V gives CDR1 MNHNY, CDR2 SVGAGI (reference sequence). CDR3 length equals 13 residues. The CDR3 here is CATDRGRDQPQHF. The DNA of the CDR3 is TGTGCCACTGACAGGGGGCGAGATCAGCCCCAGCATTTT.